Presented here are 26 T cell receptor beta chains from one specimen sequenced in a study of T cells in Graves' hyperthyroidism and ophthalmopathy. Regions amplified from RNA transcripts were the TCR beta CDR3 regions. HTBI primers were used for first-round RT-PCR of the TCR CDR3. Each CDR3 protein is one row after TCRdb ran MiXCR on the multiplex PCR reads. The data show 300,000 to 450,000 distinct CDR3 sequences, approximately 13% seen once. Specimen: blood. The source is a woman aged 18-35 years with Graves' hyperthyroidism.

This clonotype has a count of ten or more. CDR3 DNA: TGTGCCAGCAGTTTATATGGGGTAGGACAGGGTAACAATGAGCAGTTCTTC. Translation: CASSLYGVGQGNNEQFF. V is TRBV28 and J is TRBJ2-1, with 8 bases matching TRBD1. Trimming took 1 base from V and 5 from J; bases not matched to a gene: 10. CDR1 and CDR2 (germline): MDHEN, SYDVKM. The CDR3 length is 17 residues.

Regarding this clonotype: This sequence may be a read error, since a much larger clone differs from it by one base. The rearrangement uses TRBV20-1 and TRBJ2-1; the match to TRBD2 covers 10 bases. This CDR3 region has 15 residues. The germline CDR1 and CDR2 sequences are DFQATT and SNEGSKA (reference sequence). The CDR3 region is CSAFLAGAPRGELFF. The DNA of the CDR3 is TGCAGTGCTTTCCTAGCGGGAGCTCCCCGGGGTGAGCTGTTCTTC.

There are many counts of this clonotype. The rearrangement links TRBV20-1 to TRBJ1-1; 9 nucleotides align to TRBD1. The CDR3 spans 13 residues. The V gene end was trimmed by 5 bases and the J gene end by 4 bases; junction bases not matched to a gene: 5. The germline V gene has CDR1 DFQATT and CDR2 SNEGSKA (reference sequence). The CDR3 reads CSAEGTGLTEAFF. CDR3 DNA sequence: TGCAGTGCTGAGGGGACAGGGCTCACTGAAGCTTTCTTT.

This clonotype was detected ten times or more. The CDR3 spells CSAREGGDTEAFF. The CDR3 nucleotides read TGCAGTGCTAGAGAAGGGGGGGACACTGAAGCTTTCTTT. The chain is built from TRBV20-1 and TRBJ1-1, with TRBD1 as a possible D gene (6 bases). V lost 0 bases and J 3 bases, leaving 8 bases between the germline ends. The CDR3 loop spans 13 amino acids. Germline V gene lookup returns CDR1 DFQATT and CDR2 SNEGSKA (reference sequence).

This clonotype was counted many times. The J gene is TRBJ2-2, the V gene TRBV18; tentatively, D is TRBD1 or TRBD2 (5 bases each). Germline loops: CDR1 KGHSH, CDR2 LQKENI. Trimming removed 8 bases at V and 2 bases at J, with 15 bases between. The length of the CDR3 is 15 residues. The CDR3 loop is CASSRDGGNTGELFF. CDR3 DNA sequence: TGTGCCAGCAGTAGGGACGGCGGAAACACCGGGGAGCTGTTTTTT.

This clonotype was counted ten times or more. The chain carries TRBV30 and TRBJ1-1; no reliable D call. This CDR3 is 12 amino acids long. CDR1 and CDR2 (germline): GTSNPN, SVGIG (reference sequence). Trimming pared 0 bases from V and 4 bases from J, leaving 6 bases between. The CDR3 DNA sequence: TGTGCCTGGAGTGTAACTTCCACTGAAGCTTTCTTT. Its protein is CAWSVTSTEAFF.

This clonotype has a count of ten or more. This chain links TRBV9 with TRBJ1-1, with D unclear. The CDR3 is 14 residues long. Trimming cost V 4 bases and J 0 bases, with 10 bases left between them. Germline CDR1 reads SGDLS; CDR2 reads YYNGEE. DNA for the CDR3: TGTGCCAGCAGCTATCTTGATGTGAACACTGAAGCTTTCTTT. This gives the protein CASSYLDVNTEAFF.

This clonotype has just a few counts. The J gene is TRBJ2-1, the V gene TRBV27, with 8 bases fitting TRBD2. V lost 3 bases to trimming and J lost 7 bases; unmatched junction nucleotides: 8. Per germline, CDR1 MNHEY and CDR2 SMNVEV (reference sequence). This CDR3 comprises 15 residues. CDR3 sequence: CASSFQAGVGNEQFF. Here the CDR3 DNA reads TGTGCCAGCAGTTTCCAAGCGGGAGTGGGAAATGAGCAGTTCTTC.

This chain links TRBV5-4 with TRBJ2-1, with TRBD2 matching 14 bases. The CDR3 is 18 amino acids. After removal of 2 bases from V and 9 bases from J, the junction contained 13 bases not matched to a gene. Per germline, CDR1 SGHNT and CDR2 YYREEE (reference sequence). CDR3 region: CASSFSTGTSGSFGEQFF. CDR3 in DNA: TGTGCCAGCAGCTTTAGTACCGGGACTAGCGGGAGTTTCGGTGAGCAGTTCTTC.

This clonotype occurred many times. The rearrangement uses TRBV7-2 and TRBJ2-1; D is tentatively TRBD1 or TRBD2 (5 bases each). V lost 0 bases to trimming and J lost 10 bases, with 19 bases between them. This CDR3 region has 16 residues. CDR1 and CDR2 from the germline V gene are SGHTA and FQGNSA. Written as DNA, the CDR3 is TGTGCCAGCAGCTTAGCTACAGGACTCACCGAGGGGGAGCAGTTCTTC. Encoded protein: CASSLATGLTEGEQFF.

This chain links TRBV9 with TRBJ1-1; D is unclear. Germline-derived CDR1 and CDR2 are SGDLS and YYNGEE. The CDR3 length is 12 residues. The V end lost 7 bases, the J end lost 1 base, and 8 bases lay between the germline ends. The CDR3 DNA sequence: TGTGCCAGCCAAGGATCGAACACTGAAGCTTTCTTT. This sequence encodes CASQGSNTEAFF.

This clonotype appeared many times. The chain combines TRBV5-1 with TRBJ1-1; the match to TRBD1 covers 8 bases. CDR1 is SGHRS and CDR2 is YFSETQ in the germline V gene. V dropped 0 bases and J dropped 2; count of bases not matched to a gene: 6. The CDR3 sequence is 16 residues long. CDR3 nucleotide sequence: TGCGCCAGCAGCTTGGGTCGGACAGGGACCAACACTGAAGCTTTCTTT. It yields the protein CASSLGRTGTNTEAFF.

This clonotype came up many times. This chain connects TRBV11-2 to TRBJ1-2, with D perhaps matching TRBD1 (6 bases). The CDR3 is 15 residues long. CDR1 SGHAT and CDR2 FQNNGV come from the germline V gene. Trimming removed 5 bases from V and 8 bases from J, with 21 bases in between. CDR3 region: CASSTPGTSARGYTF. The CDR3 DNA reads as TGTGCCAGCAGCACCCCCGGGACAAGCGCGCGGGGCTACACCTTC.

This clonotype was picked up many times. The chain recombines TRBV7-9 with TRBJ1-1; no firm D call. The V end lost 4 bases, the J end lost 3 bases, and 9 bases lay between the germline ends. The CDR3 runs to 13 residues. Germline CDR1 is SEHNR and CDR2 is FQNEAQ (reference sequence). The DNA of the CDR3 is TGTGCCAGCAGCTCGGGCCGGGACACTGAAGCTTTCTTT. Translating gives CASSSGRDTEAFF. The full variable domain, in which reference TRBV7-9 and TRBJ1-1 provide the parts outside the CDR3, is DTGVSQNPRHKITKRGQNVTFRCDPISEHNRLYWYRQTLGQGPEFLTYFQNEAQLEKSRLLSDRFSAERPKGSFSTLEIQRTEQGDSAMYLCASSSGRDTEAFFGQGTRLTVV.

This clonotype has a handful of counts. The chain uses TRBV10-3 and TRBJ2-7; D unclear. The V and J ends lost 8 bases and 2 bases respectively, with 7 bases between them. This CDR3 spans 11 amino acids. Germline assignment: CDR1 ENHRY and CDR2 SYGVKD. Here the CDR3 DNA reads TGTGCCATCGGGTTCGCCTACGAGCAGTACTTC. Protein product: CAIGFAYEQYF.

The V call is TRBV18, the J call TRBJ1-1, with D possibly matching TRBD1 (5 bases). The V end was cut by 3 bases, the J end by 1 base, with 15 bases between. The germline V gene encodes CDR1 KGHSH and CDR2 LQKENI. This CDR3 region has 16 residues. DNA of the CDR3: TGTGCCAGCTCACCCGGGCACAGGCCAACGAACACTGAAGCTTTCTTT. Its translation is CASSPGHRPTNTEAFF.

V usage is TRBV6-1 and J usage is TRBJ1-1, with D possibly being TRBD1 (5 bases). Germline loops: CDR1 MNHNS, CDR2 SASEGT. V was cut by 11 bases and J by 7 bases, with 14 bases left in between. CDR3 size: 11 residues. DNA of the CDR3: TGTGCCGGTGGGGGTGGAGGTGAAGCTTTCTTT. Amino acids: CAGGGGGEAFF.

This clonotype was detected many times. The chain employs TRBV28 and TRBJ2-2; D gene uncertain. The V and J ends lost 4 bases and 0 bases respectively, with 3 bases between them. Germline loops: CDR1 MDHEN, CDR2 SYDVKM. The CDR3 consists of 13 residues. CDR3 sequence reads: CASSSANTGELFF. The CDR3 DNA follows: TGTGCCAGCAGTTCCGCGAACACCGGGGAGCTGTTTTTT.

CDR3 protein: CASSLSSAESPTDTQYF. DNA for the CDR3: TGTGCCAGCAGCCTCTCCAGCGCGGAATCCCCCACAGATACGCAGTATTTT. This chain joins TRBV11-3 and TRBJ2-3; D is unclear. The length of the CDR3 is 17 residues. Between the trimmed V and J ends, which lost 5 bases and 2 bases, there was a span of 20 bases. In germline, CDR1 is SGHNT, CDR2 YENEEA.

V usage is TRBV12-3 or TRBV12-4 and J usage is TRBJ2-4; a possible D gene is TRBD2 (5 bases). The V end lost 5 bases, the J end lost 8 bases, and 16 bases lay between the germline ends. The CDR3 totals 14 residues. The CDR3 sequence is CASSPPVEGYIQYF. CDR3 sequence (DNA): TGTGCCAGCAGTCCCCCCGTCGAGGGCTACATTCAGTACTTC.

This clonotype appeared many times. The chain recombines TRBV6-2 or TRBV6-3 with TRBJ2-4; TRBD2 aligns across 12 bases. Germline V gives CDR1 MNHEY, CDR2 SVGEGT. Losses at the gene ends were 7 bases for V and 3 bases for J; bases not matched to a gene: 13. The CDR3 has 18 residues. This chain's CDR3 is CASKQRTSGNLGKNIQYF. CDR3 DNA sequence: TGTGCCAGCAAACAACGGACTAGCGGGAACTTGGGCAAAAACATTCAGTACTTC.

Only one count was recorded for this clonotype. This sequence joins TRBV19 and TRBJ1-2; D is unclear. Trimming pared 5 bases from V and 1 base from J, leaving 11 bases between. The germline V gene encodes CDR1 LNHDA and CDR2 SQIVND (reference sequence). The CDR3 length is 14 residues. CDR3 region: CASSPRNDNYGYTF. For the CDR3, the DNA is TGTGCCAGTAGTCCACGTAACGATAACTATGGCTACACCTTC.

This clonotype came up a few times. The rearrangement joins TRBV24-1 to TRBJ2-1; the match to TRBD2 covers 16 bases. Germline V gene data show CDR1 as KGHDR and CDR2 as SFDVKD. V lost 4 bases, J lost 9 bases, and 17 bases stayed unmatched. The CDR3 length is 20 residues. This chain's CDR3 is CATSDSPGLAGGPTGGEQFF. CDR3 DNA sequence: TGTGCCACCAGTGACTCCCCGGGACTAGCGGGAGGGCCTACTGGTGGTGAGCAGTTCTTC.

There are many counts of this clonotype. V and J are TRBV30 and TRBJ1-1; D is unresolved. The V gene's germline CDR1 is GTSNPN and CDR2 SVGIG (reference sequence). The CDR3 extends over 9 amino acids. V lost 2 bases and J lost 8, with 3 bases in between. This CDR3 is CAWSPEAFF. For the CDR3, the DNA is TGTGCCTGGAGTCCAGAAGCTTTCTTT.

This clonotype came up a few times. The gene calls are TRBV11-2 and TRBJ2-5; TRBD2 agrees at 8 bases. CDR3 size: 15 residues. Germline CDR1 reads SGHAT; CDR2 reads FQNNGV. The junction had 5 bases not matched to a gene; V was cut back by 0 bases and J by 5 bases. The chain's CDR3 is CASSLDSGVWETQYF. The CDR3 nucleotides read TGTGCCAGCAGCTTAGATAGCGGGGTGTGGGAGACCCAGTACTTC.

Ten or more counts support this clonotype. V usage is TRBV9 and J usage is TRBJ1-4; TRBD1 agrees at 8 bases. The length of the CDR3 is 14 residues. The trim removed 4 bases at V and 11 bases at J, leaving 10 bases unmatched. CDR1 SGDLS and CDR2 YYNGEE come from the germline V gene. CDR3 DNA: TGTGCCAGCAGCACCGACAGGGGCCCTAGGAAACTGTTTTTT. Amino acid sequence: CASSTDRGPRKLFF.